The 31 T cell receptor beta chains given below trace back to one sample, sequenced in a study of T cell responses to AZD1222 COVID-19 vaccine (dated by TCRdb to the early 2020s). Read against the paper, the sample's time point label means: baseline before first vaccination. Preparation of the library involved the immunoSEQ multiplex PCR assay. TCRdb limited this immuneACCESS table to in-frame rearrangements with V and J called. A share of clones is missing; checked studies link under half to unresolved V genes, and the rest is unexplained. The sample table records 65,000 to 80,000 clones; about 92% of these occur just once. The leading ten clones occupy approximately 4.2% of the sample. The sample in question was peripheral blood, obtained on day 0 of AZD1222 vaccination. The origin of the receptors is an adult in good health.

This chain uses TRBV11-3 with TRBJ2-5; D remains unclear. CDR3 length: 12 amino acids. Germline CDR1 and CDR2: SGHNT and YENEEA. V lost 0 bases and J lost 5, with 4 bases in between. The CDR3 DNA follows: TGTGCCAGCAGCTTAGAGGGGGAGACCCAGTACTTC. This sequence encodes CASSLEGETQYF.

The V call is TRBV18, the J call TRBJ1-2; possibly TRBD1 for D (5 bases). Germline CDR1 is KGHSH and CDR2 is LQKENI. The ends were cut back, 5 bases at V and 3 bases at J, with 10 bases in the middle. The CDR3 runs to 13 residues. The CDR3 DNA reads TGTGCCAGCTCAGGGGGTCTTGACTATGGCTACACCTTC. As protein: CASSGGLDYGYTF.

The chain couples TRBV21-1 to TRBJ1-1; the D call in the table, TRBD1, was not verified against the DNA. TRBV21-1 is noted as a pseudogene. This CDR3 contains 15 residues. Here the CDR3 DNA reads TGTGCCAGCAGCGTGTACAGGAGTATGAACACTGAAGCTTTCTTT. Amino acids: CASSVYRSMNTEAFF.

The rearrangement joins TRBV12-3 or TRBV12-4 to TRBJ2-7; D gene uncertain. V was trimmed by 2 bases and J by 6 bases, leaving 8 bases between them. This CDR3 spans 12 amino acids. The CDR3 loop reads CASSLSRGEQYF. The CDR3 DNA reads as TGTGCCAGCAGTTTAAGTCGAGGCGAGCAGTACTTC.

This clone was seen a few times. The gene calls are TRBV18 and TRBJ2-1; 8 bases map to TRBD2. Germline trimming cut 5 bases from V and 0 bases from J; bases unmatched to any gene: 6. This CDR3 has 16 residues. Per germline, CDR1 KGHSH and CDR2 LQKENI. The CDR3 nucleotides read TGTGCCAGCTCATCCAGAGCGGGGGCCTCCTACAATGAGCAGTTCTTC. As protein: CASSSRAGASYNEQFF.

This clone came up once. The J gene is TRBJ2-3, the V gene TRBV10-1; 7 nucleotides match TRBD2. V was clipped by 5 bases and J by 3 bases; unmatched bases: 11. The CDR3 totals 16 residues. Germline CDR1 WNHNN, CDR2 SYGVQD (reference sequence). CDR3 region: CASSSETPGGTDTQYF. DNA of the CDR3: TGCGCCAGCAGTTCCGAGACCCCGGGAGGTACAGATACGCAGTATTTT.

V gene TRBV27 combines with J gene TRBJ1-6; a weak D match, TRBD1 (5 bases). V was cut by 1 base and J by 10 bases, with 14 bases left in between. CDR1 and CDR2 from the germline V gene are MNHEY and SMNVEV (reference sequence). The CDR3 spans 15 residues. The CDR3 spells CASSLFGGVQSPLHF. CDR3 coding DNA: TGTGCCAGCAGTTTATTTGGAGGGGTTCAATCACCCCTCCACTTT.

The chain joins TRBV7-2 to TRBJ1-2; a weak D match, TRBD1 (5 bases). Per the germline V gene, CDR1 is SGHTA and CDR2 is FQGNSA. The CDR3 runs to 13 residues. V gave up 1 base and J gave up 2 bases, with 5 bases separating them. CDR3 in amino acids: CASSLEGNYGYTF. The CDR3 DNA reads TGTGCCAGCAGCTTAGAGGGGAACTATGGCTACACCTTC.

The chain has TRBV30 and TRBJ1-5; 12 nucleotides match TRBD1. CDR3 length equals 14 residues. Trimming at V came to 5 bases and at J to 6 bases, leaving 5 bases not matched to a gene. CDR1 and CDR2 from the germline V gene are GTSNPN and SVGIG (reference sequence). CDR3 loop: CAWGGTGGGQPQHF. CDR3 nucleotides: TGTGCCTGGGGGGGGACAGGGGGCGGTCAGCCCCAGCATTTT.

This sequence joins TRBV2 and TRBJ2-7, with 8 bases fitting TRBD1. Germline CDR1 is SNHLY and CDR2 is FYNNEI. J was trimmed by 1 base and V by 6 bases; bases with no gene match: 8. The CDR3 runs to 15 residues. The CDR3 DNA reads TGTGCCAGCAGAGCAGGACAGGGAAGGTCCTACGAGCAGTACTTC. Its translation: CASRAGQGRSYEQYF.

Here the CDR3 DNA reads TGTGCCAGCAGCCGCAGGGGCGGATCCACTAACTATGGCTACACCTTC. This translates into CASSRRGGSTNYGYTF. This chain links TRBV7-2 with TRBJ1-2; TRBD1 is a possible D gene (6 bases). The CDR3 sequence is 16 residues long. CDR1 and CDR2 from the germline V gene are SGHTA and FQGNSA. V was shortened by 5 bases and J by 0 bases, with 16 bases between the two germline ends.

J is TRBJ1-1 and V is TRBV10-3, with 7 bases matching TRBD1. The V segment lost 6 bases and the J segment 7 bases; nucleotides outside the gene matches: 11. Per germline, CDR1 ENHRY and CDR2 SYGVKD. CDR3 length: 14 residues. The CDR3 is CAISADREGVEAFF. DNA of the CDR3: TGTGCCATCAGCGCAGACAGGGAGGGCGTTGAAGCTTTCTTT.

The chain uses TRBV11-3 and TRBJ1-5, with 7 bases that match TRBD1. This CDR3 comprises 13 residues. J lost 5 bases, V lost 4 bases, and 2 bases had no gene match. Germline-derived CDR1 and CDR2 are SGHNT and YENEEA. This chain's CDR3 is CASSSQGDQPQHF. CDR3 bases: TGTGCCAGCAGCTCCCAGGGGGATCAGCCCCAGCATTTT.

The chain joins TRBV19 to TRBJ2-7, with TRBD1 matching 8 bases. Germline loops: CDR1 LNHDA, CDR2 SQIVND (reference sequence). The CDR3 extends over 13 amino acids. V lost 9 bases to trimming and J lost 5 bases; unmatched junction nucleotides: 9. This CDR3 reads CASGQGPGNEQYF. The DNA of the CDR3 is TGTGCCAGCGGACAGGGACCAGGTAACGAGCAGTACTTC. The variable domain in full, completed from reference TRBV19 and TRBJ2-7, reads DGGITQSPKYLFRKEGQNVTLSCEQNLNHDAMYWYRQDPGQGLRLIYYSQIVNDFQKGDIAEGYSVSREKKESFPLTVTSAQKNPTAFYLCASGQGPGNEQYFGPGTRLTVT.

The V call is TRBV24-1, the J call TRBJ2-2, with a tentative D call TRBD2 (6 bases). The CDR3 spans 17 residues. Trimming removed 0 bases from V and 3 bases from J, with 13 bases in between. Germline values: CDR1 KGHDR, CDR2 SFDVKD. This chain's CDR3 is CATSDLGGRYYTGELFF. CDR3 sequence (DNA): TGTGCCACCAGTGATTTGGGAGGGAGGTATTACACCGGGGAGCTGTTTTTT.

The chain couples TRBV6-5 to TRBJ1-4, with TRBD1 matching over 7 bases. CDR1 is MNHEY and CDR2 is SVGAGI in the germline V gene. With V trimmed by 5 bases and J by 8 bases, 8 bases remained unmatched. This CDR3 is built from 14 residues. The CDR3 DNA follows: TGTGCCAGCAGTCGTATGAGGGGGCGGGAAAAACTGTTTTTT. Translation gives CASSRMRGREKLFF.

The gene calls are TRBV19 and TRBJ1-4; 9 bases fit TRBD1. The germline V gene encodes CDR1 LNHDA and CDR2 SQIVND (reference sequence). The CDR3 runs to 15 residues. Trimming took 4 bases from V and 5 from J; bases not matched to a gene: 5. Here the CDR3 reads CASSTFGTGNEKLFF. In nucleotides, the CDR3 is TGTGCCAGTAGTACCTTCGGGACAGGGAATGAAAAACTGTTTTTT.

The chain combines TRBV5-1 with TRBJ2-7, with TRBD1 matching over 8 bases. The CDR3 extends over 15 amino acids. The germline V gene encodes CDR1 SGHRS and CDR2 YFSETQ. V was clipped by 3 bases and J by 6 bases; unmatched bases: 11. The CDR3 DNA follows: TGCGCCAGCAGCTCGCGGACAGGGATAGGCGGCGAGCAGTACTTC. Translating gives CASSSRTGIGGEQYF.

The chain recombines TRBV2 with TRBJ1-5, with D uncertain. V lost 1 base and J 4 bases, leaving 5 bases between the germline ends. This CDR3 has 13 residues. Germline V lookup: CDR1 SNHLY, CDR2 FYNNEI. This chain's CDR3 is CASSEGLNQPQHF. The CDR3 DNA follows: TGTGCCAGCAGTGAAGGTTTAAATCAGCCCCAGCATTTT.

Turning to this clone: The junction differs from germline at one of its ends, possibly a read error. The rearrangement links TRBV29-1 to TRBJ2-7; D may be TRBD1 (6 bases). CDR3 length equals 11 residues. Germline V lookup: CDR1 SQVTM, CDR2 ANQGSEA. In nucleotides, the CDR3 is TGCAGCGTTGGGAGCCCTGGGGGCCTTGCCTTC. Its translation is CSVGSPGGLAF.

V usage is TRBV29-1 and J usage is TRBJ1-2; maybe TRBD1 (6 bases). The V end was cut by 5 bases, the J end by 4 bases, with 17 bases between. Germline CDR1 and CDR2: SQVTM and ANQGSEA. The CDR3 consists of 14 residues. The CDR3 protein is CSVSTGSHSYGYTF. As DNA, the CDR3 is TGCAGCGTTTCGACAGGTTCCCACTCCTATGGCTACACCTTC.

This sequence joins TRBV6-4 and TRBJ2-1; unclear D gene. The CDR3 has 13 amino acids. V shed 8 bases and J shed 0 bases, with 8 bases lying between them. CDR1 is MRHNA and CDR2 is SNTAGT in the germline V gene. CDR3 protein: CASAVSSYNEQFF. The CDR3 DNA reads TGTGCCAGCGCGGTCAGCTCCTACAATGAGCAGTTCTTC.

This clone was counted a few times. The chain links TRBV3-1 (or the pseudogene TRBV3-2) to TRBJ2-1; TRBD2 agrees at 10 bases. V was clipped by 4 bases and J by 4 bases; unmatched bases: 4. The CDR3 consists of 15 residues. Germline lookup yields CDR1 LGHDT and CDR2 YNNKEL (reference sequence). The chain's CDR3 is CASSLDSGRYNEQFF. The CDR3 bases are TGTGCCAGCAGCCTGGATAGCGGGAGGTACAATGAGCAGTTCTTC.

The chain employs TRBV10-3 and TRBJ1-2, with TRBD1 matching 7 bases. Per the germline V gene, CDR1 is ENHRY and CDR2 is SYGVKD. V dropped 9 bases and J dropped 8; count of bases not matched to a gene: 12. The CDR3 has 13 amino acids. The CDR3 sequence is CAMRGQTLRGYTF. The CDR3 DNA reads TGTGCCATGAGGGGACAGACCCTTAGGGGCTACACCTTC.

The V gene is TRBV7-2, the J gene TRBJ2-3, with D perhaps given as TRBD1 or TRBD2 (5 bases each). This CDR3 comprises 14 residues. In germline, CDR1 is SGHTA, CDR2 FQGNSA. V shed 5 bases and J shed 2 bases, with 11 bases lying between them. Here the CDR3 reads CASSPGPHTDTQYF. The CDR3 bases are TGTGCCAGCAGCCCGGGACCGCACACAGATACGCAGTATTTT. Supplemented by reference TRBV7-2 and TRBJ2-3, the full variable domain reads GAGVSQSPSNKVTEKGKDVELRCDPISGHTALYWYRQSLGQGLEFLIYFQGNSAPDKSGLPSDRFSAERTGGSVSTLTIQRTQQEDSAVYLCASSPGPHTDTQYFGPGTRLTVL.

This clone was picked up one time. In the same sample, other DNA sequences code for this CDR3. The gene calls are TRBV12-3 or TRBV12-4 and TRBJ2-1, with D unresolved. The V end was cut by 3 bases, the J end by 3 bases, with 6 bases between. The CDR3 is 13 residues long. The CDR3 loop reads CASSFSGYNEQFF. CDR3 in DNA: TGTGCCAGCAGTTTTAGTGGCTACAATGAGCAGTTCTTC.

The table lists this clone with a few counts. The chain combines TRBV6-4 with TRBJ2-3, with 15 positions matching TRBD2. The CDR3 has 16 amino acids. Germline assignment: CDR1 MRHNA and CDR2 SNTAGT. V gave up 6 bases and J gave up 3 bases; unmatched junction bases: 4. CDR3 DNA sequence: TGTGCCAGCAGCGAGGGACTAGCGGGAGGTACAGATACGCAGTATTTT. It encodes CASSEGLAGGTDTQYF.

The chain carries TRBV6-2 or TRBV6-3 and TRBJ2-7; 8 nucleotides line up with TRBD1. Losses at the gene ends were 4 bases for V and 4 bases for J; bases not matched to a gene: 15. Germline V CDR1 and CDR2: MNHEY, SVGEGT. The CDR3 runs to 17 residues. The DNA for the CDR3 is TGTGCCAGCAGTTTTCTAAGCGGATCCGGGACAGGTTACGAGCAGTACTTC. Amino acid sequence: CASSFLSGSGTGYEQYF.

The chain combines TRBV5-4 with TRBJ1-2; 7 nucleotides match TRBD1. The germline V gene has CDR1 SGHNT and CDR2 YYREEE (reference sequence). The CDR3 is 13 residues long. V lost 1 base and J lost 8; bases outside the gene matches: 5. CDR3 sequence (DNA): TGTGCCAGCAGCTTGACAGGGGAGCGGGGCTACACCTTC. It codes for CASSLTGERGYTF.

The chain carries TRBV5-1 and TRBJ2-1; no firm D call. Trimming shortened V by 4 bases and J by 3 bases, and 8 bases separated the two germline ends. Per germline, CDR1 SGHRS and CDR2 YFSETQ. The length of the CDR3 is 13 residues. The CDR3 sequence: CASSENYYNEQFF. CDR3 nucleotide sequence: TGCGCCAGCAGCGAAAACTACTACAATGAGCAGTTCTTC.

The gene calls are TRBV12-3 or TRBV12-4 and TRBJ2-3; D is uncertain. The V end was cut by 6 bases, the J end by 5 bases, with 12 bases between. This CDR3 is built from 13 residues. The CDR3 DNA follows: TGTGCCAGCAGGGGATCGGGCCAAGATACGCAGTATTTT. Translating gives CASRGSGQDTQYF.